The 18 T cell receptor beta chains presented below share a single source sample, sequenced in a study of control samples from healthy donors and cancer patients. Sequenced by immunoSEQ multiplex PCR; TCRdb stores in-frame clones only, minus some. In total, the table holds some 190,000 clones. The sequenced sample was blood. The receptors were sampled from a woman aged 25-40 years in good health.

The gene calls are TRBV15 and TRBJ2-1; D not certain. V dropped 3 bases and J dropped 6 bases, with 21 bases sitting between them. Germline V lookup: CDR1 LNHNV, CDR2 YYDKDF (reference sequence). The CDR3 extends over 17 amino acids. The CDR3 region has the DNA TGTGCCACCAGCAGTCCTCCCGGAACCCCCCTCATCAATGAGCAGTTCTTC. It is translated as CATSSPPGTPLINEQFF. The full variable domain, completed using reference TRBV15 and TRBJ2-1, is DAMVIQNPRYQVTQFGKPVTLSCSQTLNHNVMYWYQQKSSQAPKLLFHYYDKDFNNEADTPDNFQSRRPNTSFCFLDIRSPGLGDTAMYLCATSSPPGTPLINEQFFGPGTRLTVL.

The chain joins TRBV2 to TRBJ1-1; D is undetermined. Germline V gives CDR1 SNHLY, CDR2 FYNNEI. The CDR3 runs to 13 residues. Deletions cut 4 bases from V and 2 bases from J, with 8 bases between. The CDR3 coding sequence is TGTGCCAGCAGTGCTACAGTTAACACTGAAGCTTTCTTT. This sequence encodes CASSATVNTEAFF.

The CDR3 sequence: CASSLPSSYEQYF. Here the CDR3 DNA reads TGTGCCAGCAGCTTACCAAGCTCCTACGAGCAGTACTTC. The chain is built from TRBV7-8 and TRBJ2-7; no clear D. The CDR3 covers 13 residues. V lost 2 bases, J lost 0 bases, and 5 bases lay in between. Germline V gene data show CDR1 as SGHVS and CDR2 as FQNEAQ. Full variable domain (outside the CDR3, taken from reference TRBV7-8 and TRBJ2-7): GAGVSQSPRYKVAKRGQDVALRCDPISGHVSLFWYQQALGQGPEFLTYFQNEAQLDKSGLPSDRFFAERPEGSVSTLKIQRTQQEDSAVYLCASSLPSSYEQYFGPGTRLTVT.

The CDR3 here is CASSLATDTQYF. DNA for the CDR3: TGCGCCAGCAGCTTGGCCACAGATACGCAGTATTTT. The chain recombines TRBV5-1 with TRBJ2-3; D gene uncertain. Per the germline V gene, CDR1 is SGHRS and CDR2 is YFSETQ. This CDR3 has 12 residues. Trimming left V 0 bases short and J 2 bases short, with 1 base between.

The chain recombines TRBV5-6 with TRBJ1-1; TRBD1 agrees at 7 bases. Germline-derived CDR1 and CDR2 are SGHDT and YYEEEE. V lost 2 bases, J lost 1 base, and 5 bases stayed unmatched. CDR3 size: 15 residues. The CDR3 spells CASSLGGLRNTEAFF. CDR3 coding DNA: TGTGCCAGCAGCTTAGGGGGCTTGAGGAACACTGAAGCTTTCTTT.

The chain is built from TRBV18 and TRBJ1-4; D might be TRBD1 (6 bases). This CDR3 region has 14 residues. Germline CDR1 is KGHSH and CDR2 is LQKENI. Trimming removed 2 bases from V and 7 bases from J, with 11 bases in between. CDR3: CASSPGQNSEKLFF. The CDR3 nucleotides read TGTGCCAGCTCACCAGGACAGAACTCTGAAAAACTGTTTTTT.

The chain recombines TRBV24-1 with TRBJ1-2; 7 bases line up with TRBD1. CDR1 and CDR2 (germline): KGHDR, SFDVKD. J lost 3 bases, V lost 4 bases, and 4 bases had no gene match. The CDR3 is 14 amino acids. CDR3 sequence (DNA): TGTGCCACCAGTGAACCAGGGGGGGACTATGGCTACACCTTC. Translated, it gives CATSEPGGDYGYTF.

The chain uses TRBV20-1 and TRBJ1-2, with D unclear. This CDR3 has 11 residues. Between the trimmed V and J ends, which lost 7 bases and 8 bases, there was a span of 14 bases. Germline CDR1 is DFQATT and CDR2 is SNEGSKA (reference sequence). For the CDR3, the DNA is TGCAGTGTTATAGTGAGGGAAGGCTACACCTTC. It specifies CSVIVREGYTF.

This chain connects TRBV2 to TRBJ2-1, with D perhaps TRBD1 (5 bases). In germline, CDR1 is SNHLY, CDR2 FYNNEI. The CDR3 has 12 amino acids. V was pared by 5 bases and J by 15 bases, with 17 bases between. The CDR3 protein is CASSPRNTGLFF. The CDR3 DNA reads as TGTGCCAGCAGTCCCCGGAATACAGGTCTGTTCTTC.

The chain links TRBV11-2 to TRBJ1-5; D call uncertain. The CDR3 loop spans 15 amino acids. Germline V gene lookup returns CDR1 SGHAT and CDR2 FQNNGV. Deletions cut 5 bases from V and 4 bases from J, with 15 bases between. The CDR3 DNA reads as TGTGCCAGCAGCCACTTCCGAGGGTCAAATCAGCCCCAGCATTTT. It is translated as CASSHFRGSNQPQHF.

V gene TRBV5-1 combines with J gene TRBJ1-1; no reliable D call. Germline V gene data show CDR1 as SGHRS and CDR2 as YFSETQ. The CDR3 has 10 residues. The germline V and J ends were trimmed by 5 bases and 7 bases, with 6 bases remaining between them. CDR3 DNA sequence: TGCGCCAGCAGATTTGGTGAAGCTTTCTTT. Protein product: CASRFGEAFF.

The chain recombines TRBV5-1 with TRBJ2-2, with TRBD2 identical over 11 bases. CDR3 size: 16 residues. The germline V gene encodes CDR1 SGHRS and CDR2 YFSETQ. Trimming took 4 bases from V and 1 from J; bases not matched to a gene: 3. CDR3 nucleotide sequence: TGCGCCAGCAGCCGTGGGACTAGCGGGAACACCGGGGAGCTGTTTTTT. This sequence encodes CASSRGTSGNTGELFF.

The gene calls are TRBV18 and TRBJ2-4; D possibly corresponds to TRBD1 (5 bases). This CDR3 region has 13 residues. CDR1 and CDR2 (germline): KGHSH, LQKENI. V was trimmed by 2 bases and J by 5 bases, leaving 7 bases between them. CDR3 sequence: CASSPGQENIQYF. The CDR3 DNA is TGTGCCAGCTCACCAGGACAAGAAAACATTCAGTACTTC.

The chain couples TRBV18 to TRBJ1-1, with D maybe TRBD1 (6 bases). Deletions cut 5 bases from V and 6 bases from J, with 22 bases between. The germline V gene has CDR1 KGHSH and CDR2 LQKENI. The CDR3 length is 16 residues. The CDR3 region is CASSSYVPGARPEAFF. CDR3 coding DNA: TGTGCCAGCTCAAGCTACGTCCCGGGGGCGCGGCCTGAAGCTTTCTTT.

CDR3 in DNA: TGTGCCAGCAGCTTAGAGCGGGGAGGCTACACCTTC. It translates to CASSLERGGYTF. V gene TRBV7-9 combines with J gene TRBJ1-2; D is ambiguous. The V end lost 1 base, the J end lost 8 bases, and 8 bases lay between the germline ends. This CDR3 has 12 amino acids. Germline CDR1 reads SEHNR; CDR2 reads FQNEAQ (reference sequence).

This sequence joins TRBV5-4 and TRBJ1-2; D might be TRBD1 (5 bases). This CDR3 region has 14 residues. Trimming took off 1 base at V and 2 bases at J, with 9 bases between the two ends. Germline-derived CDR1 and CDR2 are SGHNT and YYREEE (reference sequence). CDR3 nucleotide sequence: TGTGCCAGCAGCTTGAACAGGAAGAACTATGGCTACACCTTC. This sequence encodes CASSLNRKNYGYTF.

The chain carries TRBV10-3 and TRBJ1-2; no definite D call. CDR1 and CDR2 (germline): ENHRY, SYGVKD. The CDR3 has 12 amino acids. Trimming shortened V by 2 bases and J by 8 bases, and 9 bases separated the two germline ends. Here the CDR3 DNA reads TGTGCCATCAGTGAGGCTTTACGGGGCTACACCTTC. The encoded protein is CAISEALRGYTF.

The chain uses TRBV6-1 and TRBJ2-7, with D possibly TRBD2 on 6 matching bases. CDR3 length equals 14 residues. Looked up from germline, CDR1 is MNHNS and CDR2 is SASEGT. Trimming took 3 bases from V and 0 from J, leaving 9 bases between them. CDR3 bases: TGTGCCAGCAGTGATGCGGGGAGCTCCTACGAGCAGTACTTC. Translating gives CASSDAGSSYEQYF.